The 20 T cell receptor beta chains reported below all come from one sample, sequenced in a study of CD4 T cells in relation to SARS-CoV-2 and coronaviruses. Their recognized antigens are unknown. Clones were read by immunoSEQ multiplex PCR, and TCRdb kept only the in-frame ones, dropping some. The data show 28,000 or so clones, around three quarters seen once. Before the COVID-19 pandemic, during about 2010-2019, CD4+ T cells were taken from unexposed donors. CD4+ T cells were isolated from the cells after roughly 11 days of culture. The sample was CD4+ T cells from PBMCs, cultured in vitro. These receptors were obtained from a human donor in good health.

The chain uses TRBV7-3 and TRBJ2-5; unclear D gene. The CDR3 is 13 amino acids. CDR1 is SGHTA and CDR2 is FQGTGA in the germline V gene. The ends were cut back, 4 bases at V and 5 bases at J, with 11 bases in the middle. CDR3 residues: CASSSGPSETQYF. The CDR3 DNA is TGTGCCAGCAGCTCCGGACCGTCGGAGACCCAGTACTTC. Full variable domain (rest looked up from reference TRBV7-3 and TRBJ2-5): GAGVSQTPSNKVTEKGKYVELRCDPISGHTALYWYRQSLGQGPEFLIYFQGTGAADDSGLPNDRFFAVRPEGSVSTLKIQRTERGDSAVYLCASSSGPSETQYFGPGTRLLVL.

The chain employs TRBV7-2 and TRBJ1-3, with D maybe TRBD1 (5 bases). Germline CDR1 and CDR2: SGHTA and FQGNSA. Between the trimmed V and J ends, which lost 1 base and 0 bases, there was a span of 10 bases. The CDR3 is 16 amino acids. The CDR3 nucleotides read TGTGCCAGCAGCTTAGTAGTCGGGACCTCTGGAAACACCATATATTTT. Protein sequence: CASSLVVGTSGNTIYF.

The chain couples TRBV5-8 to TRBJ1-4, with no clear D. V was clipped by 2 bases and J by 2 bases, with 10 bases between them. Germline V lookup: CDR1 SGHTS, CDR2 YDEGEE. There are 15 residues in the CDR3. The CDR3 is CASSFGVSTNEKLFF. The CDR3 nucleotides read TGTGCCAGCAGCTTTGGGGTTAGCACTAATGAAAAACTGTTTTTT.

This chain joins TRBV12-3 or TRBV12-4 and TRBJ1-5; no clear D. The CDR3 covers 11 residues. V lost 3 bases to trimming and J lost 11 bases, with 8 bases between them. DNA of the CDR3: TGTGCCAGCAGTTTTGCGGGTTCCCAGCATTTT. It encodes CASSFAGSQHF.

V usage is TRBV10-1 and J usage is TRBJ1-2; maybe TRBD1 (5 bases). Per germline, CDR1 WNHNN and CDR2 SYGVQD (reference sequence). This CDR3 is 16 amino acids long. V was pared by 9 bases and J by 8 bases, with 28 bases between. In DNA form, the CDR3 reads TGCGCCAGTCGTAAACGGGATGCGCAGGGATTGGGAGGCTACACCTTC. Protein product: CASRKRDAQGLGGYTF.

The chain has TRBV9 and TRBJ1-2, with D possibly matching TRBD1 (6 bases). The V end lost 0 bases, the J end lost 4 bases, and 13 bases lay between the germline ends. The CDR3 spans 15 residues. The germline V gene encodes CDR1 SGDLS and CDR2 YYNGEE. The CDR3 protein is CASSVADSKLYGYTF. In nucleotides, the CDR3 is TGTGCCAGCAGCGTAGCGGACAGCAAGCTCTATGGCTACACCTTC.

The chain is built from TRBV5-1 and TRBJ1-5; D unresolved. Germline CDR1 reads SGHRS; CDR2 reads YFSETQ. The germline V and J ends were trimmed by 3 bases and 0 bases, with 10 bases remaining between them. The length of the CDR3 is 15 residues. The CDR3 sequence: CASSWEPNSNQPQHF. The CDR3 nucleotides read TGCGCCAGCAGCTGGGAGCCAAATAGCAATCAGCCCCAGCATTTT.

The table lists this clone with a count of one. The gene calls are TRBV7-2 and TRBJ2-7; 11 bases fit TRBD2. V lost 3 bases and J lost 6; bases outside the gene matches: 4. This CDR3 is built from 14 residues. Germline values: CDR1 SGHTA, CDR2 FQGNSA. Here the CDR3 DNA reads TGTGCCAGCAGCTTTAGCGGGGGGGCCCCCGAGCAGTACTTC. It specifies CASSFSGGAPEQYF.

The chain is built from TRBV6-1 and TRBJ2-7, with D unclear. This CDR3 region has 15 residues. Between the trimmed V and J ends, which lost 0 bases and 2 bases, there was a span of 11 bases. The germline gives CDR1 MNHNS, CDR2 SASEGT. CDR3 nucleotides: TGTGCCAGCAGTGAAGCGCCAGGCGAGGCCTACGAGCAGTACTTC. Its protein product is CASSEAPGEAYEQYF.

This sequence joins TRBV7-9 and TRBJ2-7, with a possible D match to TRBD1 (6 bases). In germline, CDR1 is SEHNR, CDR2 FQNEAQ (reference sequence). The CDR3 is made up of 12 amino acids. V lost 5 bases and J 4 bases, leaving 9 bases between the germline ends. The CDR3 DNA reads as TGTGCCAGCAGCATACAGGGTTACGAGCAGTACTTC. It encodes CASSIQGYEQYF.

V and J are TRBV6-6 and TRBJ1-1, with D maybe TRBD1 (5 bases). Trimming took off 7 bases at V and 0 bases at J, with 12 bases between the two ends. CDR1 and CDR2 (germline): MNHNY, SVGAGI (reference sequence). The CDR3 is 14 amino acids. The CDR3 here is CASNGGEMNTEAFF. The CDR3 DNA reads TGTGCCAGCAACGGAGGGGAAATGAACACTGAAGCTTTCTTT.

The CDR3 here is CAYHRGGGQETQYF. CDR3 sequence (DNA): TGTGCCTATCACCGGGGAGGAGGACAAGAGACCCAGTACTTC. The genes are TRBV5-4 and TRBJ2-5; tentatively, D is TRBD2 (6 bases). Trimming stripped 10 bases from V and 2 bases from J, with 18 bases between. Germline V gives CDR1 SGHNT, CDR2 YYREEE (reference sequence). The CDR3 has 14 residues.

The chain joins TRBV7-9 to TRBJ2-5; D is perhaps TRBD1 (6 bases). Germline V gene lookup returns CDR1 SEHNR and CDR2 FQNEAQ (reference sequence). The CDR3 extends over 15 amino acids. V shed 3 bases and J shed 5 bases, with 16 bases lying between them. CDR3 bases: TGTGCCAGCAGCTTGGACTGGGCAGGGGAGGAGACCCAGTACTTC. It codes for CASSLDWAGEETQYF.

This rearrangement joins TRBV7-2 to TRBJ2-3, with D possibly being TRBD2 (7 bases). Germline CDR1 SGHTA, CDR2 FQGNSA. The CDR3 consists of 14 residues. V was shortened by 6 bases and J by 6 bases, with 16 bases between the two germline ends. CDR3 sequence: CASSSEGGPDTQYF. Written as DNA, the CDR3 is TGTGCCAGCAGTTCAGAGGGGGGGCCGGATACGCAGTATTTT.

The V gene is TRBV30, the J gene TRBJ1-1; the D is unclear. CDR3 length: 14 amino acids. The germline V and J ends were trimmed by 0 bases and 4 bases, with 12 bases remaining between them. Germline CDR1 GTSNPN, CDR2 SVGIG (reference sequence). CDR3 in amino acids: CAWSVGNLATEAFF. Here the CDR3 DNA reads TGTGCCTGGAGTGTAGGCAATTTAGCCACTGAAGCTTTCTTT.

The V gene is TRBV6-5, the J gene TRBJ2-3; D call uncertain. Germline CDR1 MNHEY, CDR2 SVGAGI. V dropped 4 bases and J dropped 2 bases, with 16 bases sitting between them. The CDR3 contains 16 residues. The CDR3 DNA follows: TGTGCCAGCAGTTCCGTGACGGCATACCCCACAGATACGCAGTATTTT. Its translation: CASSSVTAYPTDTQYF.

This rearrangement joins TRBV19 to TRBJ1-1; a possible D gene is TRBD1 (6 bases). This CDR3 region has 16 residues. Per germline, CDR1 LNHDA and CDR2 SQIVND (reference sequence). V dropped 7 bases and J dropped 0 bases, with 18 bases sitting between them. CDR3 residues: CASKQGGTRMNTEAFF. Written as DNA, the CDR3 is TGTGCCAGTAAACAAGGAGGGACACGAATGAACACTGAAGCTTTCTTT. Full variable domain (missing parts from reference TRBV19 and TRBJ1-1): DGGITQSPKYLFRKEGQNVTLSCEQNLNHDAMYWYRQDPGQGLRLIYYSQIVNDFQKGDIAEGYSVSREKKESFPLTVTSAQKNPTAFYLCASKQGGTRMNTEAFFGQGTRLTVV.

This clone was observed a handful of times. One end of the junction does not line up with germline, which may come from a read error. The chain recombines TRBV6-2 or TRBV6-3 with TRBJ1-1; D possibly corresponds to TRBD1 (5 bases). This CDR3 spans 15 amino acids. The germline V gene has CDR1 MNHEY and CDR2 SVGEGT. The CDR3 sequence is CASSDSSGGNTEAFF. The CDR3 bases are TGTGCCAGCAGTGACTCCTCGGGGGGGAACACTGAAGCTTTCTTT.

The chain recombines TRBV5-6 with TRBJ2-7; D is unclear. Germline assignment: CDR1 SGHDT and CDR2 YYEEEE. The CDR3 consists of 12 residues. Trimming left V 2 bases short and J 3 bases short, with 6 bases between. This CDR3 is CASSLVGYEQYF. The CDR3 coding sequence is TGTGCCAGCAGCTTAGTGGGCTACGAGCAGTACTTC.

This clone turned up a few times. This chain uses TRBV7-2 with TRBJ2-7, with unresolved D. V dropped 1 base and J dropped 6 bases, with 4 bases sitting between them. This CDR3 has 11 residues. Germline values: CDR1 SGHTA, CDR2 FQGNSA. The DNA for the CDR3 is TGTGCCAGCAGCTTAGGGGCCGAGCAGTACTTC. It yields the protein CASSLGAEQYF.